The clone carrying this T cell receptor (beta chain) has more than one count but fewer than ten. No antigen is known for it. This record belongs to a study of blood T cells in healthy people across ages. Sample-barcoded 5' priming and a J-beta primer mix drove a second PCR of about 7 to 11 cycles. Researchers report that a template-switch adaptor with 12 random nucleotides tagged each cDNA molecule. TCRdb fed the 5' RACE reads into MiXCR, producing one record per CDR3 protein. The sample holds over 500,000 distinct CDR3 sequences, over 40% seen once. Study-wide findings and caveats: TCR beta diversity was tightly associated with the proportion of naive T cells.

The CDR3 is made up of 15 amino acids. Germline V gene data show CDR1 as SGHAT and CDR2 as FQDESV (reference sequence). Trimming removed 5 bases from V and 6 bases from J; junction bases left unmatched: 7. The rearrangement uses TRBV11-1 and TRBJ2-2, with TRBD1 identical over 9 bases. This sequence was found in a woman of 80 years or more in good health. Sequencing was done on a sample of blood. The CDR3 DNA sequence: TGTGCCAGCAGCCCTAGGACAGGGGTTCCCGGGGAGCTGTTTTTT. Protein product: CASSPRTGVPGELFF. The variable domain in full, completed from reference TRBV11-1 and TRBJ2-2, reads EAEVAQSPRYKITEKSQAVAFWCDPISGHATLYWYRQILGQGPELLVQFQDESVVDDSQLPKDRFSAERLKGVDSTLKIQPAELGDSAMYLCASSPRTGVPGELFFGEGSRLTVL.